The source of this TCR beta chain is a study of T cell changes during pregnancy in multiple sclerosis. Germline-derived CDR1 and CDR2 are LGHNA and YSLEER. V lost 1 base and J lost 4; bases outside the gene matches: 6. The CDR3 sequence is 16 residues long. TCRdb keeps only in-frame clones here, not all; method: immunoSEQ multiplex PCR. The table has approximately 74,000 clones, less than 90% seen once. Sequenced material: peripheral blood, taken before pregnancy. This sequence was found in a female donor with multiple sclerosis, enrolled in a pregnancy study. This chain connects TRBV4-3 to TRBJ2-3, with 9 bases matching TRBD2. In DNA, the CDR3 is TGCGCCAGCAGCCAAGGCTTGGGCGGGGGGGCAGATACGCAGTATTTT. Encoded protein: CASSQGLGGGADTQYF.